A single sample is the source of the 17 T cell receptor beta chains below, sequenced in a study of PD-1 blockade in classical Hodgkin lymphoma. Described time point: cycle 4 day 1 (C4D1), after less than 7 weeks of nivolumab. Each patient's relapse followed autologous stem cell transplantation, and brentuximab vedotin exposure varied. The assay was immunoSEQ multiplex PCR, and TCRdb's table has in-frame clones only and misses some. The data show tens of thousands of clones, about 70% seen once. Sequences were derived from peripheral blood mononuclear cells (PBMCs), sampled before the fourth cycle of nivolumab. The receptors were sampled from a human donor with classical Hodgkin lymphoma.

V usage is TRBV5-1 and J usage is TRBJ1-6, with TRBD1 identical over 7 bases. Germline values: CDR1 SGHRS, CDR2 YFSETQ. V trimming: 6 bases; J trimming: 6 bases; junction bases outside the gene matches: 12. There are 16 residues in the CDR3. The CDR3, as DNA: TGCGCCAGCACCAAGGATACACAGGGGTCTAATTCACCCCTCCACTTT. This codes for CASTKDTQGSNSPLHF.

The chain recombines TRBV4-2 with TRBJ2-3; D ambiguous. The CDR3 loop spans 12 amino acids. Per germline, CDR1 LGHNA and CDR2 YNFKEQ. V was cut by 0 bases and J by 15 bases, with 13 bases left in between. The CDR3 nucleotides are TGTGCCAGCAGCCAAGATCCTGGGGTAAATTATTTT. Protein: CASSQDPGVNYF.

The chain is built from TRBV14 and TRBJ2-7, with D unresolved. The CDR3 is made up of 14 amino acids. The germline V gene encodes CDR1 SGHDN and CDR2 FVKESK. With 1 base removed from V and 1 base from J, the gap between germline ends came to 8 bases. The DNA of the CDR3 is TGTGCCAGCAGCCAAGCCGGGCGTTCCTACGAGCAGTACTTC. Amino acid sequence: CASSQAGRSYEQYF.

To note about this clone: Distinct nucleotide sequences in the sample also encode this CDR3. CDR3 DNA: TGCGCCAGCAGTCTAGGGTCCTCTGGAAACACCATATATTTT. Amino acids: CASSLGSSGNTIYF. The J gene is TRBJ1-3, the V gene TRBV5-1; D is uncertain. The germline V gene encodes CDR1 SGHRS and CDR2 YFSETQ. The CDR3 totals 14 residues. V lost 5 bases, J lost 0 bases, and 9 bases lay in between. The variable domain in full, with the rest retrieved from reference TRBV5-1 and TRBJ1-3, is KAGVTQTPRYLIKTRGQQVTLSCSPISGHRSVSWYQQTPGQGLQFLFEYFSETQRNKGNFPGRFSGRQFSNSRSEMNVSTLELGDSALYLCASSLGSSGNTIYFGEGSWLTVV.

In its sample, this clone is medium-sized (0.01 to 0.1%). The chain couples TRBV19 to TRBJ1-2; 9 bases agree with TRBD1. CDR3 length: 14 amino acids. Germline-derived CDR1 and CDR2 are LNHDA and SQIVND (reference sequence). J lost 4 bases, V lost 7 bases, and 7 bases had no gene match. The CDR3 coding sequence is TGTGCCAGTACCTTAACAGGGGGCGTCTATGGCTACACCTTC. Protein product: CASTLTGGVYGYTF.

This clone has only a few counts. This chain uses TRBV14 with TRBJ2-3; D is unclear. Trimming pared 3 bases from V and 1 base from J, leaving 11 bases between. Germline V lookup: CDR1 SGHDN, CDR2 FVKESK. The CDR3 sequence is 15 residues long. The CDR3 coding sequence is TGTGCCAGCAGCCACCTCCGCGGCGGCACAGATACGCAGTATTTT. It codes for CASSHLRGGTDTQYF.

The chain links TRBV7-9 to TRBJ2-2; TRBD2 matches at 8 bases. CDR3 size: 16 residues. The V gene end was trimmed by 3 bases and the J gene end by 6 bases; junction bases not matched to a gene: 9. Germline CDR1 reads SEHNR; CDR2 reads FQNEAQ (reference sequence). CDR3 coding DNA: TGTGCCAGCAGCTTGTCCCGCGGGGGGCTCGCCGGGGAGCTGTTTTTT. Protein sequence: CASSLSRGGLAGELFF.

This clone was seen a handful of times. This chain joins TRBV23-1 and TRBJ2-2, with TRBD2 matching 8 bases. TRBV23-1 is marked as an open reading frame, function uncertain. The CDR3 is made up of 20 amino acids. With 8 bases clipped from V and 2 bases from J, the junction kept 22 bases outside the gene matches. The CDR3: CASLNLEKRGGGVNTGELFF. CDR3 nucleotide sequence: TGCGCCAGCCTCAACCTGGAGAAACGGGGGGGAGGTGTTAACACCGGGGAGCTGTTTTTT.

CDR3 sequence (DNA): TGTGCCAGCGGGGGACTAGCGGGAGGCCAGCAGTTCTTC. Encoded protein: CASGGLAGGQQFF. The gene calls are TRBV6-5 and TRBJ2-1, with TRBD2 matching 15 bases. The CDR3 has 13 amino acids. V gave up 8 bases and J gave up 11 bases; unmatched junction bases: 4. Germline loops: CDR1 MNHEY, CDR2 SVGAGI.

The V and J genes are TRBV5-1 and TRBJ2-7; 10 bases align to TRBD1. The CDR3 consists of 14 residues. Germline CDR1 and CDR2: SGHRS and YFSETQ. Trimming took 7 bases from V and 4 from J; bases not matched to a gene: 8. The CDR3 nucleotides are TGCGCCAGCGCCCGGGACAGGGGTAATTACGAGCAGTACTTC. Translated, it gives CASARDRGNYEQYF.

The V and J genes are TRBV28 and TRBJ1-5; D gene uncertain. Germline CDR1 MDHEN, CDR2 SYDVKM. V lost 1 base to trimming and J lost 4 bases, with 17 bases between them. The CDR3 runs to 17 residues. CDR3 sequence reads: CASSLSPSRMLNQPQHF. DNA for the CDR3: TGTGCCAGCAGTTTATCACCTAGCAGAATGCTTAATCAGCCCCAGCATTTT.

This clone was counted between two and nine times. V is TRBV10-3 and J is TRBJ1-1, with TRBD1 as a possible D gene (5 bases). This CDR3 comprises 15 residues. V gave up 6 bases and J gave up 1 base, with 15 bases separating them. Germline V gives CDR1 ENHRY, CDR2 SYGVKD. CDR3 coding DNA: TGTGCCATCAGGGGCGGCGGGGGTGAGAACACTGAAGCTTTCTTT. Amino acid sequence: CAIRGGGGENTEAFF.

This chain links TRBV27 with TRBJ2-1, with TRBD1 matching over 8 bases. Trimming took 10 bases from V and 2 from J; bases not matched to a gene: 7. CDR3 length: 14 residues. The germline gives CDR1 MNHEY, CDR2 SMNVEV (reference sequence). The CDR3 DNA reads as TGTGCCACAACTACAGGGGGAACCTACAATGAGCAGTTCTTC. It is translated as CATTTGGTYNEQFF.

In its sample, this clone was seen once. The chain links TRBV4-1 to TRBJ2-7; 11 positions agree with TRBD2. V lost 3 bases to trimming and J lost 1 base; unmatched junction nucleotides: 8. The germline gives CDR1 MGHRA, CDR2 YSYEKL. The CDR3 length is 17 residues. Here the CDR3 reads CASSQSNLAGGSYEQYF. CDR3 nucleotide sequence: TGCGCCAGCAGCCAGTCAAACCTAGCGGGGGGTTCCTACGAGCAGTACTTC.

This chain connects TRBV19 to TRBJ2-1; either TRBD1 or TRBD2 may supply D (5 bases each). Trimming left V 4 bases short and J 4 bases short, with 14 bases between. There are 15 residues in the CDR3. Germline lookup yields CDR1 LNHDA and CDR2 SQIVND (reference sequence). CDR3 amino acids: CASSTGLTRYNEQFF. The CDR3 DNA reads as TGTGCCAGTAGTACGGGGCTTACCAGGTACAATGAGCAGTTCTTC. Drawing the rest from reference TRBV19 and TRBJ2-1, the complete variable domain is DGGITQSPKYLFRKEGQNVTLSCEQNLNHDAMYWYRQDPGQGLRLIYYSQIVNDFQKGDIAEGYSVSREKKESFPLTVTSAQKNPTAFYLCASSTGLTRYNEQFFGPGTRLTVL.

This rearrangement joins TRBV10-3 to TRBJ2-7; a possible D gene is TRBD2 (6 bases). This CDR3 has 15 residues. V gave up 4 bases and J gave up 3 bases, with 16 bases separating them. Germline-derived CDR1 and CDR2 are ENHRY and SYGVKD. In DNA, the CDR3 is TGTGCCATCAGTGCGTTTCGCGGGAACGACTACGAGCAGTACTTC. Amino acids: CAISAFRGNDYEQYF.

V and J are TRBV4-2 and TRBJ2-7; D gene ambiguous. Trimming stripped 0 bases from V and 0 bases from J, with 9 bases between. There are 15 residues in the CDR3. CDR1 is LGHNA, CDR2 YNFKEQ, per germline. The CDR3 loop reads CASSQDSGNSYEQYF. As DNA, the CDR3 is TGTGCCAGCAGCCAAGATTCTGGGAACTCCTACGAGCAGTACTTC.